The subject of this entry is one T cell receptor (beta chain). Sequencing was performed with immunoSEQ multiplex PCR; in TCRdb, only in-frame clones are kept and a portion is missing. This table has some 40,000 clones, roughly 77% appearing once. The data were obtained in a study of blood T cell repertoires in COVID-19. CDR3 size: 16 residues. Trimming stripped 0 bases from V and 5 bases from J, with 17 bases between. From germline, CDR1 is SGHRS and CDR2 YFSETQ. This TCR derives from a man aged 80 or over with active or convalescent COVID-19. Sequenced material: peripheral blood. The chain links TRBV5-1 to TRBJ2-5; D is unresolved. The CDR3 sequence is CASSLVALESLETQYF. The CDR3 DNA reads as TGCGCCAGCAGCTTGGTAGCCCTAGAGAGTCTGGAGACCCAGTACTTC.